The 10 T cell receptor beta chains in this list originate from one sample, sequenced in a study of CD8+ T cells in alopecia areata. This sample's treatment: oral pan-JAK inhibitor, 5-10 mg twice daily. Sequencing templates came from extracted RNA that was reverse transcribed into cDNA. The table came from immunoSEQ multiplex PCR; TCRdb's copy has only in-frame clones and leaves some out. The sample records 150,000 to 250,000 clones, over 45% being singletons. Sequenced material: CD4+ T cells sorted from blood, taken at week 24, from a patient treated with tofacitinib. The origin of the receptors is a human donor with alopecia areata.

V and J are TRBV19 and TRBJ2-1, with 11 bases aligning to TRBD2. The germline V gene encodes CDR1 LNHDA and CDR2 SQIVND (reference sequence). The CDR3 sequence is 18 residues long. J was trimmed by 0 bases and V by 3 bases; bases with no gene match: 7. For the CDR3, the DNA is TGTGCCAGTAGTATGCTAGCGGGAGGTGGGAGCTCCTACAATGAGCAGTTCTTC. It yields the protein CASSMLAGGGSSYNEQFF.

This clone has at least ten counts. The V call is TRBV10-3, the J call TRBJ2-3, with 14 bases aligning to TRBD2. The germline CDR1 and CDR2 sequences are ENHRY and SYGVKD. Trimming took 10 bases from V and 5 from J; bases not matched to a gene: 2. The CDR3 is 13 amino acids. CDR3 region: CATGLAGGDTQYF. The CDR3 nucleotides are TGTGCCACCGGACTAGCGGGGGGAGATACGCAGTATTTT.

The chain's CDR3 is CSVERRRGEHYGYTF. The CDR3 DNA reads TGCAGCGTTGAACGACGAAGGGGAGAGCACTATGGCTACACCTTC. V is TRBV29-1 and J is TRBJ1-2, with D perhaps TRBD1 (5 bases). Looked up from germline, CDR1 is SQVTM and CDR2 is ANQGSEA. The CDR3 spans 15 residues. The V gene lost 2 bases and the J gene lost 3 bases, with 16 bases spanning the gap.

This clone occurred a few times. DNA for the CDR3: TGTGCCAGCAGCGCCGGGACTAGCTTACGGACGCAGTATTTT. It specifies CASSAGTSLRTQYF. This chain connects TRBV7-2 to TRBJ2-3; 9 nucleotides align to TRBD2. V shed 5 bases, J shed 9 bases, and the junction held 9 bases outside the gene matches. From germline, CDR1 is SGHTA and CDR2 FQGNSA. CDR3 length equals 14 residues. Drawing the rest from reference TRBV7-2 and TRBJ2-3, the complete variable domain is GAGVSQSPSNKVTEKGKDVELRCDPISGHTALYWYRQSLGQGLEFLIYFQGNSAPDKSGLPSDRFSAERTGGSVSTLTIQRTQQEDSAVYLCASSAGTSLRTQYFGPGTRLTVL.

This clone was seen a single time. This sequence joins TRBV19 and TRBJ1-2; perhaps TRBD1 as D (5 bases). Deletions cut 5 bases from V and 4 bases from J, with 17 bases between. Looked up from germline, CDR1 is LNHDA and CDR2 is SQIVND (reference sequence). The CDR3 has 15 amino acids. CDR3 in DNA: TGTGCCAGTAGTCGACCCGGGGGTGGCTTCTATGGCTACACCTTC. It codes for CASSRPGGGFYGYTF.

The chain couples TRBV30 to TRBJ2-1, with 9 positions matching TRBD2. The CDR3 consists of 15 residues. The germline CDR1 and CDR2 sequences are GTSNPN and SVGIG (reference sequence). V dropped 3 bases and J dropped 2; count of bases not matched to a gene: 5. In DNA form, the CDR3 reads TGTGCCTGGAGCCCTCTAGCGGGACCCTACAATGAGCAGTTCTTC. Translation gives CAWSPLAGPYNEQFF.

The chain combines TRBV10-3 with TRBJ1-1; no reliable D call. The CDR3 length is 12 residues. Trimming left V 10 bases short and J 3 bases short, with 12 bases between. CDR1 and CDR2 (germline): ENHRY, SYGVKD. The chain's CDR3 is CATLHRDTEAFF. The CDR3 coding sequence is TGTGCCACCCTACACCGGGACACTGAAGCTTTCTTT.

This sequence joins TRBV18 and TRBJ1-2; D perhaps matches TRBD1 (5 bases). Germline V gives CDR1 KGHSH, CDR2 LQKENI. The CDR3 totals 15 residues. V was cut by 6 bases and J by 4 bases, with 18 bases left in between. Here the CDR3 reads CASSAAVQGPYGYTF. The CDR3 nucleotides read TGTGCCAGCTCCGCCGCCGTCCAGGGACCCTATGGCTACACCTTC.

V usage is TRBV5-1 and J usage is TRBJ2-2; D is ambiguous. Germline assignment: CDR1 SGHRS and CDR2 YFSETQ. The CDR3 totals 14 residues. V lost 1 base to trimming and J lost 5 bases, with 9 bases between them. In nucleotides, the CDR3 is TGCGCCAGCAGCTTGATTCAGGAAACCGGGGAGCTGTTTTTT. Translation: CASSLIQETGELFF.

The J gene is TRBJ2-1, the V gene TRBV6-5; D uncertain. The CDR3 is 14 amino acids. V lost 5 bases to trimming and J lost 8 bases, with 16 bases between them. Germline V lookup: CDR1 MNHEY, CDR2 SVGAGI. CDR3 sequence: CASSLEGRSDEQFF. The CDR3 DNA reads as TGTGCCAGCAGTCTAGAAGGTCGGTCGGATGAGCAGTTCTTC.